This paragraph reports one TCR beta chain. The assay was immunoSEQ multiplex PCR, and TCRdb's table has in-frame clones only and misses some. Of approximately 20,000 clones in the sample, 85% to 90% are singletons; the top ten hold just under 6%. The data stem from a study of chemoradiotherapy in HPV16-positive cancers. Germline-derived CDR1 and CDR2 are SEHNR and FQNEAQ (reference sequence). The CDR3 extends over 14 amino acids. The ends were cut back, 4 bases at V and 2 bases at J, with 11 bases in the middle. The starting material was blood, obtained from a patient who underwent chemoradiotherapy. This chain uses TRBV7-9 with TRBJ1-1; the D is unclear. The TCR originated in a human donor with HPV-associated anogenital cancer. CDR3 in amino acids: CASSSQQHNTEAFF. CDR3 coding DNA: TGTGCCAGCAGCTCACAACAGCATAACACTGAAGCTTTCTTT.